The 27 T cell receptor beta chains below were found in one sample sequenced in a study of T cell responses to AZD1222 COVID-19 vaccine. Measured with immunoSEQ multiplex PCR; TCRdb has only the in-frame clones, and not every one. The repertoire includes under 70,000 clones, approximately 88% of them detected once, and 14% to 15% sits in the top ten. Sequenced material: peripheral blood, taken on day 0 of AZD1222 vaccination. Receptors originate from an adult in good health.

This chain connects TRBV11-2 to TRBJ2-7; tentative D call: TRBD1 (6 bases). V shed 5 bases and J shed 3 bases, with 17 bases lying between them. Germline-derived CDR1 and CDR2 are SGHAT and FQNNGV. This CDR3 comprises 15 residues. The CDR3 DNA sequence: TGTGCCAGCAGCCAAGGGTTAGGGGGTCTCTACGAGCAGTACTTC. Residues: CASSQGLGGLYEQYF.

The chain links TRBV10-2 to TRBJ2-7, with TRBD1 matching 7 bases. The germline CDR1 and CDR2 sequences are WSHSY and SAAADI. This CDR3 region has 13 residues. The junction had 6 bases not matched to a gene; V was cut back by 9 bases and J by 1 base. The CDR3 DNA reads TGCGCCAGTCTCCGGGACAGTTCCTACGAGCAGTACTTC. Translating gives CASLRDSSYEQYF.

V gene TRBV20-1 combines with J gene TRBJ2-5; D not certain. Trimming removed 3 bases from V and 1 base from J, with 9 bases in between. CDR1 and CDR2 (germline): DFQATT, SNEGSKA (reference sequence). The CDR3 sequence is 13 residues long. CDR3 protein: CSASGGGQETQYF. The CDR3 bases are TGCAGTGCTAGTGGTGGCGGCCAAGAGACCCAGTACTTC.

V and J are TRBV6-5 and TRBJ1-6; D unresolved. Deletions cut 6 bases from V and 8 bases from J, with 14 bases between. Germline loops: CDR1 MNHEY, CDR2 SVGAGI. The CDR3 sequence is 14 residues long. In DNA, the CDR3 is TGTGCCAGCAGCCAGTCTCCCGGGGATTCACCCCTCCACTTT. Its translation is CASSQSPGDSPLHF.

The V gene is TRBV7-2, the J gene TRBJ2-1; 10 bases fit TRBD2. From germline, CDR1 is SGHTA and CDR2 FQGNSA. CDR3 length equals 17 residues. With V trimmed by 2 bases and J by 7 bases, 11 bases remained unmatched. The CDR3 region is CASSLRLAGAVGNEQFF. The CDR3 region has the DNA TGTGCCAGCAGCTTACGACTAGCGGGTGCCGTGGGAAATGAGCAGTTCTTC.

The V and J genes are TRBV7-2 and TRBJ2-3, with a weak D call TRBD2 (5 bases). There are 15 residues in the CDR3. Trimming stripped 5 bases from V and 6 bases from J, with 18 bases between. CDR1 is SGHTA and CDR2 is FQGNSA in the germline V gene. Here the CDR3 DNA reads TGTGCCAGCAGCCCGTGGCCCCGCGGGCAGGATACGCAGTATTTT. Its protein is CASSPWPRGQDTQYF. Supplemented by reference TRBV7-2 and TRBJ2-3, the full variable domain reads GAGVSQSPSNKVTEKGKDVELRCDPISGHTALYWYRQSLGQGLEFLIYFQGNSAPDKSGLPSDRFSAERTGGSVSTLTIQRTQQEDSAVYLCASSPWPRGQDTQYFGPGTRLTVL.

The chain is built from TRBV3-1 (or the pseudogene TRBV3-2) and TRBJ2-1; TRBD2 aligns across 8 bases. The CDR3 totals 14 residues. Germline CDR1 reads LGHDT; CDR2 reads YNNKEL (reference sequence). J was trimmed by 7 bases and V by 4 bases; bases with no gene match: 6. The CDR3 here is CASSPLIAGNEQFF. The CDR3 coding sequence is TGTGCCAGCAGCCCCCTGATAGCGGGGAATGAGCAGTTCTTC.

The chain combines TRBV27 with TRBJ2-1; a weak D match, TRBD2 (6 bases). There are 14 residues in the CDR3. Germline loops: CDR1 MNHEY, CDR2 SMNVEV (reference sequence). With 0 bases removed from V and 5 bases from J, the gap between germline ends came to 8 bases. The CDR3 here is CASSLSLANNEQFF. CDR3 DNA sequence: TGTGCCAGCAGTTTATCCCTAGCGAACAATGAGCAGTTCTTC.

This chain uses TRBV27 with TRBJ2-7, with D possibly TRBD2 on 5 matching bases. V was pared by 5 bases and J by 2 bases, with 13 bases between. The germline gives CDR1 MNHEY, CDR2 SMNVEV (reference sequence). This CDR3 has 14 amino acids. The CDR3 nucleotides are TGTGCCAGCAGTAGCCGGGGAGACACCTACGAGCAGTACTTC. This sequence encodes CASSSRGDTYEQYF.

The genes are TRBV6-1 and TRBJ1-4, with D uncertain. Between the trimmed V and J ends, which lost 3 bases and 5 bases, there was a span of 13 bases. The CDR3 is 15 residues long. The germline V gene has CDR1 MNHNS and CDR2 SASEGT. The CDR3 loop reads CASSDQRGENEKLFF. CDR3 coding DNA: TGTGCCAGCAGTGATCAACGCGGAGAGAATGAAAAACTGTTTTTT.

The chain combines TRBV27 with TRBJ2-3; D is ambiguous. Germline loops: CDR1 MNHEY, CDR2 SMNVEV (reference sequence). The CDR3 spans 12 residues. V dropped 3 bases and J dropped 4 bases, with 5 bases sitting between them. The CDR3 sequence: CASSFGADTQYF. Here the CDR3 DNA reads TGTGCCAGCAGTTTTGGGGCAGATACGCAGTATTTT.

The rearrangement uses TRBV5-4 and TRBJ2-1; TRBD2 agrees at 8 bases. The CDR3 runs to 16 residues. V was pared by 4 bases and J by 4 bases, with 10 bases of the junction left unmatched. CDR1 and CDR2 (germline): SGHNT, YYREEE (reference sequence). The CDR3 loop is CASSLKAGAGYNEQFF. The CDR3 DNA follows: TGTGCCAGCAGCCTAAAAGCGGGAGCGGGGTACAATGAGCAGTTCTTC. Filled out from reference TRBV5-4 and TRBJ2-1, the complete variable domain reads ETGVTQSPTHLIKTRGQQVTLRCSSQSGHNTVSWYQQALGQGPQFIFQYYREEENGRGNFPPRFSGLQFPNYSSELNVNALELDDSALYLCASSLKAGAGYNEQFFGPGTRLTVL.

The J gene is TRBJ1-5, the V gene TRBV24-1; 9 bases match TRBD1. The CDR3 length is 15 residues. Germline V gene lookup returns CDR1 KGHDR and CDR2 SFDVKD. Trimming removed 4 bases from V and 6 bases from J; junction bases left unmatched: 6. The CDR3 spells CATSETTGGTQPQHF. The CDR3 DNA follows: TGTGCCACCAGTGAGACCACAGGGGGCACTCAGCCCCAGCATTTT.

The chain recombines TRBV4-1 with TRBJ2-1; 15 bases are a match to TRBD2. CDR3 length equals 17 residues. Trimming took 0 bases from V and 9 from J; bases not matched to a gene: 6. Germline V gene lookup returns CDR1 MGHRA and CDR2 YSYEKL. In DNA form, the CDR3 reads TGCGCCAGCAGCCAAGATAGGACTAGCGGGAGGGTAAGTGAGCAGTTCTTC. Protein product: CASSQDRTSGRVSEQFF.

The J gene is TRBJ2-4, the V gene TRBV27; 9 positions agree with TRBD2. The CDR3 contains 15 residues. Germline V gives CDR1 MNHEY, CDR2 SMNVEV (reference sequence). The trim removed 7 bases at V and 5 bases at J, leaving 9 bases unmatched. CDR3 nucleotide sequence: TGTGCCAGCAAAGGCGGGGGGGCCGGAGAAAACATTCAGTACTTC. It is translated as CASKGGGAGENIQYF.

The CDR3 DNA sequence: TGTGCCAGCAGCCCGGGACTAGGGAATGAGCAGTTCTTC. Translation gives CASSPGLGNEQFF. The genes are TRBV7-8 and TRBJ2-1; 8 nucleotides line up with TRBD2. The germline gives CDR1 SGHVS, CDR2 FQNEAQ. Losses at the gene ends were 5 bases for V and 7 bases for J; bases not matched to a gene: 4. This CDR3 is 13 amino acids long.

The chain employs TRBV7-9 and TRBJ1-3; D gene unclear. V was pared by 5 bases and J by 0 bases, with 11 bases between. CDR1 and CDR2 (germline): SEHNR, FQNEAQ (reference sequence). This CDR3 comprises 15 residues. In nucleotides, the CDR3 is TGTGCCAGCAGCCCCGAACTGGTCTCTGGAAACACCATATATTTT. It specifies CASSPELVSGNTIYF.

The chain carries TRBV18 and TRBJ1-1; D ambiguous. V was cut by 3 bases and J by 2 bases, with 7 bases left in between. Germline CDR1 is KGHSH and CDR2 is LQKENI. The CDR3 loop spans 13 amino acids. The CDR3 here is CASSPAGNTEAFF. CDR3 nucleotide sequence: TGTGCCAGCTCACCGGCCGGTAACACTGAAGCTTTCTTT. Full variable domain (remainder filled in from reference TRBV18 and TRBJ1-1): NAGVMQNPRHLVRRRGQEARLRCSPMKGHSHVYWYRQLPEEGLKFMVYLQKENIIDESGMPKERFSAEFPKEGPSILRIQQVVRGDSAAYFCASSPAGNTEAFFGQGTRLTVV.

This chain uses TRBV12-5 with TRBJ2-7, with D uncertain. Germline CDR1 LGHNT, CDR2 FRNRAP. V shed 1 base and J shed 6 bases, with 13 bases lying between them. CDR3 size: 14 residues. For the CDR3, the DNA is TGTGCTAGTGGTTTGGAATCGGGCGCCGGCGAGCAGTACTTC. Its translation: CASGLESGAGEQYF. The full variable domain, its missing parts supplied by reference TRBV12-5 and TRBJ2-7, is DARVTQTPRHKVTEMGQEVTMRCQPILGHNTVFWYRQTMMQGLELLAYFRNRAPLDDSGMPKDRFSAEMPDATLATLKIQPSEPRDSAVYFCASGLESGAGEQYFGPGTRLTVT.

The chain uses TRBV7-3 and TRBJ1-1; TRBD1 might be the D (6 bases). The CDR3 length is 13 residues. CDR1 is SGHTA, CDR2 FQGTGA, per germline. Trimming pared 5 bases from V and 1 base from J, leaving 8 bases between. CDR3 sequence: CASSTGQNTEAFF. The CDR3 DNA is TGTGCCAGCAGCACGGGACAGAACACTGAAGCTTTCTTT.

The chain carries TRBV19 and TRBJ1-1; a possible D gene is TRBD1 (5 bases). The V end was cut by 3 bases, the J end by 2 bases, with 10 bases between. This CDR3 comprises 14 residues. Germline loops: CDR1 LNHDA, CDR2 SQIVND (reference sequence). CDR3 loop: CASSMRGPNTEAFF. CDR3 nucleotides: TGTGCCAGTAGTATGAGGGGCCCCAACACTGAAGCTTTCTTT.

This chain links TRBV19 with TRBJ2-1; tentatively, D is TRBD2 (5 bases). V was shortened by 4 bases and J by 9 bases, with 10 bases between the two germline ends. This CDR3 is built from 12 residues. Germline CDR1 LNHDA, CDR2 SQIVND (reference sequence). The CDR3 DNA follows: TGTGCCAGTAGTACCCGCGGGTCTGAGCAGTTCTTC. Translated, it gives CASSTRGSEQFF.

V is TRBV19 and J is TRBJ1-1, with D uncertain. Germline-derived CDR1 and CDR2 are LNHDA and SQIVND (reference sequence). Trimming removed 9 bases at V and 1 base at J, with 9 bases between. The CDR3 extends over 12 amino acids. The CDR3 is CASGLTNTEAFF. CDR3 nucleotides: TGTGCCAGCGGACTGACGAACACTGAAGCTTTCTTT.

The chain is built from TRBV19 and TRBJ1-1; D might be TRBD1 (6 bases). This CDR3 region has 14 residues. Germline CDR1 LNHDA, CDR2 SQIVND (reference sequence). Trimming removed 4 bases at V and 3 bases at J, with 12 bases between. Here the CDR3 DNA reads TGTGCCAGTAGTACCAACAGGGACCACACTGAAGCTTTCTTT. Its protein is CASSTNRDHTEAFF.

The genes are TRBV4-2 and TRBJ2-7; 9 nucleotides line up with TRBD1. Germline-derived CDR1 and CDR2 are LGHNA and YNFKEQ. The CDR3 contains 14 residues. The ends lost 3 bases at V and 2 bases at J; junction bases unmatched: 2. The DNA for the CDR3 is TGTGCCAGCAGCCAGGACAGGGGTCCCTACGAGCAGTACTTC. This encodes CASSQDRGPYEQYF.

This clone has a single count. The CDR3, as DNA: TGTGCCAGCGTGGAGGGAGAGACCCAGTACTTC. The encoded protein is CASVEGETQYF. The chain carries TRBV2 and TRBJ2-5; tentatively, D is TRBD2 (6 bases). This CDR3 is built from 11 residues. Trimming cost V 8 bases and J 4 bases, with 8 bases left between them. From germline, CDR1 is SNHLY and CDR2 FYNNEI.

The chain joins TRBV6-6 to TRBJ2-7; D ambiguous. Deletions cut 5 bases from V and 7 bases from J, with 12 bases between. CDR1 and CDR2 (germline): MNHNY, SVGAGI (reference sequence). CDR3 length: 12 amino acids. Here the CDR3 reads CASSGSGEEQYF. The CDR3 coding sequence is TGTGCCAGCAGTGGGTCTGGAGAGGAGCAGTACTTC.